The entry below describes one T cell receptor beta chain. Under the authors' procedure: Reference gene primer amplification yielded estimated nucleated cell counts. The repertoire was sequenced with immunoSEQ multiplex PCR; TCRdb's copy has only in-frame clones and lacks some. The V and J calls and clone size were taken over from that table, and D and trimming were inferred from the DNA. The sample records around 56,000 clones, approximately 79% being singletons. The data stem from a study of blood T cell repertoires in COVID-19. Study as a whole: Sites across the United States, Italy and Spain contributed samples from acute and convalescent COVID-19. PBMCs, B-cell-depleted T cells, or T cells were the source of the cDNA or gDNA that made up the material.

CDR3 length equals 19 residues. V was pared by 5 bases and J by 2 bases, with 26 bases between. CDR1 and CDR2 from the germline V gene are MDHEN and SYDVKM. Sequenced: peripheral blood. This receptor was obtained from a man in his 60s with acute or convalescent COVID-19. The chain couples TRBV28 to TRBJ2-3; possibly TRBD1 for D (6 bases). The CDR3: CASSLEGRSLQGTTDTQYF. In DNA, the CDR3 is TGTGCCAGCAGTCTAGAGGGGAGATCCCTACAGGGAACCACAGATACGCAGTATTTT.